This T cell receptor beta chain is drawn from a study of molecular identifiers for immune sequencing clone quantification (dated by TCRdb to the late 2010s). Background on the whole study: In a replicate experiment, RNA from approximately 22,000 or 94,000 naive CD8 T cells was split into five aliquots, four of which were sequenced. This methods study used CD8 T cells to benchmark TCR RNA copy counting and molecular-identifier clustering-based TCR repertoire sequencing (MIDCIRS). Study-wide conclusions, independent of this receptor: Spiked-in Jurkat TCR RNA (approximately 10 copies' worth), which is not part of the donor repertoire, was contained in the naive libraries. Spiked-in Jurkat TCR RNA equal to a single cell's worth was reported to be detectable even within one million naive CD8 T cells. Highly expanded clone sizes could be underestimated if identical TCR molecules share a barcode. Modeling indicated about 3.1 TCR RNA copies recovered per cell, compared with around 10 by digital PCR, which implies a capture efficiency of approximately 30%. Without barcode sub-clustering, chimeric consensus sequences inflated TCR diversity; chimeras reached as high as 47%. In CMV-specific effector cells, clones with more than 20 RNA copies accounted for over 99% of molecules, whereas in naive cells such clones accounted for under 1%.

With regard to this clonotype: Its antigen has not been determined. Base qualities were left out, and no much larger clone turns up one base away.

Naive CD8 T cell libraries were made from roughly 20,000 to 1,000,000 sorted cells using 10%, 30% or 50% of purified RNA. On a BD FACSAria II, naive CD8 T cells were FACS-sorted as CD8+CD4-CCR7+CD45RA+ and collected into RLT Plus buffer. To test detection sensitivity, Jurkat RNA equal to 10 or so TCR copies was added to samples of about 20,000-1,000,000 naive CD8 T cells. CD8 T cells were enriched using RosetteSep CD8+ T Cell Enrichment Cocktail and Ficoll-Paque, and the enriched cells then underwent ACK red cell lysis. To prepare the library, PCR was applied. The instrument was an Illumina HiSeq 4000. Bulk TCR libraries were made following a previously described method, with the TCR primers given in Table S5. The Qiagen AllPrep DNA/RNA kit was used to purify total RNA. Reads from multiple sequencing runs of the same library were pooled before analysis. The original pipeline was this. Reads were retained only if an exact TCR constant sequence was present, and the retained reads were trimmed to 150 nt and grouped according to their 12-nt molecular barcodes. Reads within each barcode group were sub-clustered using a 15% Levenshtein threshold, and quality-weighted consensus sequences were constructed for each RNA molecule. Non-functional sequences were excluded, and lower-count sequences lying one edit away from another sequence were also excluded. Barcode sub-clusters with fewer than 20% of the maximum read count were removed, based on fitting two negative binomial distributions. TCRdb reprocessed the public reads (quality trimming at Q25 with fastp, clone calling with MiXCR) and kept in-frame beta chains. Entries that share a CDR3 protein sequence are merged under the most common genes and DNA. The V and J calls come from TCRdb's annotation, not from the publication. This sample gives approximately 670,000 distinct CDR3 sequences in total; 15% to 20% of them show up just once. The ten top clones hold roughly 0.83% of the sample.

The CDR3, from cysteine to phenylalanine, totals 16 residues. This entry keeps only the CDR3 DNA: 48 bases, framed from base 1. V has 3 bases trimmed and J has 3 bases trimmed; junction bases matching no gene number 9. This clonotype originated in a human donor in good health. Some libraries in this study had Jurkat cell RNA spiked in. The chain is assembled from TRBV12-3 or TRBV12-4 and TRBJ2-7; the central 9 bases match TRBD2. Material: naive CD8+ T cells from blood, with Jurkat cell RNA spiked in. Reading the label with the study, this specimen's cell subset or site is: FACS-sorted CD8+CD4-CCR7+CD45RA+ naive T cells. The CDR3 reads as follows: CASSFSGREGRYEQYF. The DNA is TGTGCCAGCAGTTTCTCCGGGCGGGAGGGCCGCTACGAGCAGTACTTC.